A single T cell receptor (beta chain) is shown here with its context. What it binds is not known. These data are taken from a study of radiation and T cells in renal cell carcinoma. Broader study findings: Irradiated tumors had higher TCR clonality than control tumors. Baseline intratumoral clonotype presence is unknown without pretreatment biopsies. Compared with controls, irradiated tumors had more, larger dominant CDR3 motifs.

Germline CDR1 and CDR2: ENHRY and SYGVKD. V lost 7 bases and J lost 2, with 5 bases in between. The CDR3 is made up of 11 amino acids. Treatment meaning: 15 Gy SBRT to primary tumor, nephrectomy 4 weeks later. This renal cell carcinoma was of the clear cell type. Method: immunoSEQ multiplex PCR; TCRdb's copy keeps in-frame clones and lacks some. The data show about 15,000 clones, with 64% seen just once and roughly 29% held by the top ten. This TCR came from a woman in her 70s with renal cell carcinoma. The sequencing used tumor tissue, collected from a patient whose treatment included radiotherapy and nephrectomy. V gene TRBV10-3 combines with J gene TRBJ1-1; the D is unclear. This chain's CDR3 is CAIMANTEAFF. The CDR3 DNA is TGTGCCATCATGGCCAACACTGAAGCTTTCTTT.